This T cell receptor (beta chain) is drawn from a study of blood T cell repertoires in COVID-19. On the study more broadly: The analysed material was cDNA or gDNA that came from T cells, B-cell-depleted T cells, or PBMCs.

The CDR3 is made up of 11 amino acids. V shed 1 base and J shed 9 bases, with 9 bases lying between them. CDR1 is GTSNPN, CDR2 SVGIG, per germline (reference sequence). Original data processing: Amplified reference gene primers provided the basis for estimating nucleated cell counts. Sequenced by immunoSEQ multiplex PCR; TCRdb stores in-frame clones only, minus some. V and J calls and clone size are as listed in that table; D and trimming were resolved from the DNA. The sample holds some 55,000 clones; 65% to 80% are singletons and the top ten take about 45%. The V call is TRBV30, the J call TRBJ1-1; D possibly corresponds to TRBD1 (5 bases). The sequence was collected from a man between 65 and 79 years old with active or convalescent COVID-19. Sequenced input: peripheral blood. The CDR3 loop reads CAWSGPGKAFF. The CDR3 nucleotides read TGTGCCTGGAGTGGTCCAGGGAAAGCTTTCTTT. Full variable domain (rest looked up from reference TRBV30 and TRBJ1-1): SQTIHQWPATLVQPVGSPLSLECTVEGTSNPNLYWYRQAAGRGLQLLFYSVGIGQISSEVPQNLSASRPQDRQFILSSKKLLLSDSGFYLCAWSGPGKAFFGQGTRLTVV.